The next 10 T cell receptor beta chains were all read from a single sample in a study of OX40 agonist ivuxolimab in advanced cancers. Clones were sequenced by immunoSEQ multiplex PCR, and TCRdb holds only the in-frame ones, with some missing. The table records tens of thousands of clones, more than 85% of them present only once. This specimen consisted of CD4+ or CD8+ T cells sorted from blood, obtained in a trial of the OX40 agonist ivuxolimab. The source is an adult with an advanced solid tumor such as melanoma, head and neck, liver or kidney cancer.

The J gene is TRBJ1-2, the V gene TRBV6-5; a possible D gene is TRBD1 (6 bases). From germline, CDR1 is MNHEY and CDR2 SVGAGI. The CDR3 spans 13 residues. V gave up 10 bases and J gave up 7 bases, with 19 bases separating them. Written as DNA, the CDR3 is TGTGCCACTGGAGGGGGGACGAGGACTGGCTACACCTTC. This encodes CATGGGTRTGYTF.

V and J are TRBV5-4 and TRBJ2-3, with 15 bases lining up with TRBD2. This CDR3 is built from 18 residues. The junction had 5 bases not matched to a gene; V was cut back by 1 base and J by 2 bases. Germline assignment: CDR1 SGHNT and CDR2 YYREEE (reference sequence). Here the CDR3 DNA reads TGTGCCAGCAGCTTGACCCGGACTAGCGGGGGGGCCACAGATACGCAGTATTTT. Amino acid sequence: CASSLTRTSGGATDTQYF.

V gene TRBV6-1 combines with J gene TRBJ2-3; TRBD2 matches 7 bases. The CDR3 sequence is 14 residues long. The V gene's germline CDR1 is MNHNS and CDR2 SASEGT. J was trimmed by 3 bases and V by 2 bases; bases with no gene match: 2. As DNA, the CDR3 is TGTGCCAGCAGTGAACGGCGGGGGACAGATACGCAGTATTTT. Its translation: CASSERRGTDTQYF.

The CDR3 sequence is CASRSTTGNYGYTF. For the CDR3, the DNA is TGTGCCAGCAGGAGTACGACAGGGAACTATGGCTACACCTTC. The V gene is TRBV5-8, the J gene TRBJ1-2, with 7 nucleotides matching TRBD1. The CDR3 contains 14 residues. From germline, CDR1 is SGHTS and CDR2 YDEGEE. The trim removed 5 bases at V and 2 bases at J, leaving 6 bases unmatched.

The chain combines TRBV18 with TRBJ2-3; 7 bases are a match to TRBD2. The CDR3 has 15 amino acids. The J segment lost 0 bases and the V segment lost 3 bases, leaving 3 bases of the junction unmatched. Germline V gene lookup returns CDR1 KGHSH and CDR2 LQKENI. The CDR3 here is CASSPQLASTDTQYF. The CDR3 DNA is TGTGCCAGCTCACCGCAACTAGCGAGCACAGATACGCAGTATTTT.

The chain is built from TRBV5-1 and TRBJ1-4; 8 nucleotides match TRBD1. Germline V gene data show CDR1 as SGHRS and CDR2 as YFSETQ. The ends lost 5 bases at V and 8 bases at J; junction bases unmatched: 11. The CDR3 spans 15 residues. CDR3 region: CASSTGQGRWEKLFF. CDR3 DNA: TGCGCCAGCAGTACCGGACAGGGAAGGTGGGAAAAACTGTTTTTT.

The V gene is TRBV18, the J gene TRBJ1-1, with a possible D match to TRBD1 (5 bases). The CDR3 consists of 12 residues. Germline V gene data show CDR1 as KGHSH and CDR2 as LQKENI. Trimming took off 6 bases at V and 1 base at J, with 6 bases between the two ends. The CDR3 DNA follows: TGTGCCAGCTCGGGACCGAACACTGAAGCTTTCTTT. Amino acids: CASSGPNTEAFF.

The chain employs TRBV5-1 and TRBJ2-5; no clear D. Trimming pared 4 bases from V and 5 bases from J, leaving 15 bases between. This CDR3 is 14 amino acids long. Per germline, CDR1 SGHRS and CDR2 YFSETQ. CDR3 region: CASSPPGSGETQYF. DNA for the CDR3: TGCGCCAGCAGCCCCCCCGGGTCCGGGGAGACCCAGTACTTC.

The chain joins TRBV19 to TRBJ2-4; D is uncertain. Germline CDR1 is LNHDA and CDR2 is SQIVND (reference sequence). The CDR3 consists of 14 residues. The germline V and J ends were trimmed by 5 bases and 7 bases, with 15 bases remaining between them. The CDR3 coding sequence is TGTGCCAGTAGTGCCGGGCCCCGGTGGAACATTCAGTACTTC. Amino acid sequence: CASSAGPRWNIQYF.

The V call is TRBV29-1, the J call TRBJ2-5; 8 nucleotides agree with TRBD1. The J call may be mistaken, given a closer DNA end match to TRBJ2-7. This CDR3 comprises 15 residues. From germline, CDR1 is SQVTM and CDR2 ANQGSEA. The CDR3 region is CSVETPGGHSYEQYF. CDR3 coding DNA: TGCAGCGTTGAAACCCCAGGGGGCCACTCCTACGAGCAGTACTTC.